The source of this TCR beta chain is a study of regulatory T cells in long-lasting Graves disease. Study observations and caveats: Relative to newly diagnosed Graves' patients, persistent ones had lower TCR diversity.

iRepertoire HTBI primers and Arm-PCR of CDR3 regions built TCR beta libraries. TCRdb analysed the multiplex PCR reads with MiXCR anew, one entry per CDR3 protein. The profile shows 560,000 or so distinct CDR3 sequences, roughly 16% of them singletons. As for time point: newly diagnosed GD, antithyroid drugs for less than 3 months. With RNA extracted from PBMCs as input, the TCR library was made. Patients of an endocrinology department in Xi'an, China, were included. Peripheral blood, at approximately 10 milliliters, went into EDTA tubes. A word on this clonotype: Antigen: not known.

CDR1 is ENHRY and CDR2 is SYGVKD in the germline V gene. The V and J ends lost 6 bases and 3 bases respectively, with 9 bases between them. There are 13 residues in the CDR3. The sample also formed part of further work on T cells in Graves' hyperthyroidism and ophthalmopathy.

The chain recombines TRBV10-3 with TRBJ1-5, with D possibly TRBD1 on 5 matching bases. The clonotype comes from a man between 18 and 29 years old with Graves disease. The material was peripheral blood mononuclear cells (PBMCs), obtained at new diagnosis, from a patient treated with antithyroid drugs. For the CDR3, the DNA is TGTGCCATCAGCCCGGGACCCAATCAGCCCCAGCATTTT. As protein: CAISPGPNQPQHF.